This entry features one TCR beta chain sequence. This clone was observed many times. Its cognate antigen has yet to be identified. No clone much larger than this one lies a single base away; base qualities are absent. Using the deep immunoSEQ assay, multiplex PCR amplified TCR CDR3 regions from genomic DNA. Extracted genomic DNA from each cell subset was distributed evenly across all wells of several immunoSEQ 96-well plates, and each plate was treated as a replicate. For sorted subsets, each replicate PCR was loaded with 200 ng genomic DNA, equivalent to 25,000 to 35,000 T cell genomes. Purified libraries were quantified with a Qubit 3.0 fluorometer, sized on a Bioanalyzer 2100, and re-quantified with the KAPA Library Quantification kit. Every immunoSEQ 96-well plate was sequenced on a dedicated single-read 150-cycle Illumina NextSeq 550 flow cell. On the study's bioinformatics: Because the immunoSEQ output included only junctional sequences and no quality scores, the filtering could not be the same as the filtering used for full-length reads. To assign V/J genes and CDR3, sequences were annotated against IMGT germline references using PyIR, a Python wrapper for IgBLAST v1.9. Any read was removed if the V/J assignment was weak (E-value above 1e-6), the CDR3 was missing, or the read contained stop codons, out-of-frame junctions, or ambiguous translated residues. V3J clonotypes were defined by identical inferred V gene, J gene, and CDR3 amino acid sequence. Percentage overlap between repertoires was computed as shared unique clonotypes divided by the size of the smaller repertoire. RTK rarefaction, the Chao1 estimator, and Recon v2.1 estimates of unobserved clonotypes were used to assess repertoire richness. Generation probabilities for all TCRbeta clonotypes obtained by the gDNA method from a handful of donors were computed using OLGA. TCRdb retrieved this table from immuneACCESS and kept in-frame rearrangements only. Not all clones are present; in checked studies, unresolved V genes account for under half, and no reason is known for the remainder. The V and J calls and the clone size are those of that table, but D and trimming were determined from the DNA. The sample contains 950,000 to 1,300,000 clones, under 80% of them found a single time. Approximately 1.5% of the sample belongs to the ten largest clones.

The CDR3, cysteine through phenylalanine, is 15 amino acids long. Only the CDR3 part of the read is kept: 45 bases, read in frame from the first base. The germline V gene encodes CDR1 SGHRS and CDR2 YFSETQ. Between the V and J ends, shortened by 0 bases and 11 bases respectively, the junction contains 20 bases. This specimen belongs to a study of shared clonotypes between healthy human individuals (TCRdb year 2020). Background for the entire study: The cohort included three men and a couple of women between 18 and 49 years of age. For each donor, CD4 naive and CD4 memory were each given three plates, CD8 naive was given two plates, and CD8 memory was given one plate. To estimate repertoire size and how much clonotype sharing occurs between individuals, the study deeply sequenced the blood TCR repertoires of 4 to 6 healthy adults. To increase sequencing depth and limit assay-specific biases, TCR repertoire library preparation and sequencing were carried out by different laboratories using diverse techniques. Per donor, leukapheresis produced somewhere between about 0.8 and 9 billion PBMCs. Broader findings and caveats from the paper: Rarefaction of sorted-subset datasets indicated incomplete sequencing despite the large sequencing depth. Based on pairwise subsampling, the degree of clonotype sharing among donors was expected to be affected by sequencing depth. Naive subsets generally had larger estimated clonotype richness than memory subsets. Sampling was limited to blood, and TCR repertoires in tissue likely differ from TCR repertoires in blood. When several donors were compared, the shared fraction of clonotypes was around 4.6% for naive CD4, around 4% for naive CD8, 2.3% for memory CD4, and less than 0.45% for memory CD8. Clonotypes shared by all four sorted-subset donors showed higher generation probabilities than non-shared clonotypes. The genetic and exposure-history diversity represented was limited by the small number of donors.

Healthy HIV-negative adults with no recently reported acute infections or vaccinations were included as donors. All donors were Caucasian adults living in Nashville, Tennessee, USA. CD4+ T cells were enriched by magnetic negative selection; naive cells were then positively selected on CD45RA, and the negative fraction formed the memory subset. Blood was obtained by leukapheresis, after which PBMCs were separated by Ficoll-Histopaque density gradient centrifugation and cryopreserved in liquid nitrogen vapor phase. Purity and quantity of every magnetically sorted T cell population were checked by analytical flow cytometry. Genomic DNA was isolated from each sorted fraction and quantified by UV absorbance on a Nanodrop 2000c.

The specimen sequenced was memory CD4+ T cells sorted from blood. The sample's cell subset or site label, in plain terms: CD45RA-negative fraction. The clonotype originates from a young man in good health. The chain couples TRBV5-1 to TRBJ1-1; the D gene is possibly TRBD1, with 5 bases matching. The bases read TGCGCCAGCAGCTTGGAGGGCGGCGGGGCCTCGGGTGCTTTCTTT. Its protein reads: CASSLEGGGASGAFF.